The text below deals with one T cell receptor (beta chain). For repertoire sequencing, the TCR beta CDR3 regions were amplified from RNA transcripts. Second-round multiplex PCR followed a first-round RT-PCR using HTBI primers. Using its own MiXCR run on the multiplex PCR reads, TCRdb lists one record per CDR3 protein. The sample lists some 1.1 million distinct CDR3 sequences, 35% to 40% seen once, with around 10% in the top ten. The sample originates from a study of Graves' ophthalmopathy and Graves' hyperthyroidism. Across the study: Stable hyperthyroidism referred to disease that showed no ophthalmopathy within 18 months of follow-up.

The V end was cut by 0 bases, the J end by 0 bases, with 12 bases between. Germline loops: CDR1 DFQATT, CDR2 SNEGSKA (reference sequence). This CDR3 has 17 residues. This TCR derives from an adult man with Graves' hyperthyroidism. The sequencing sample was made of peripheral blood or thyroid tissue (not recorded which). The chain links TRBV20-1 to TRBJ2-6; D gene uncertain. The CDR3 bases are TGCAGTGCTAGAGATCACGGCAGAAGCTCTGGGGCCAACGTCCTGACTTTC. Amino acids: CSARDHGRSSGANVLTF.